The 18 T cell receptor beta chains below all came from one sample that was sequenced in a study of blood T cell repertoires in COVID-19. Data came from immunoSEQ multiplex PCR; TCRdb stores just in-frame clones and leaves some out. The table records roughly 200,000 clones, roughly 85% of them present only once. The sample comprised peripheral blood. These receptors were taken from a woman aged 18-29 years who had recovered from COVID-19.

This chain connects TRBV10-3 to TRBJ1-4; possibly TRBD1 for D (5 bases). Trimming left V 7 bases short and J 3 bases short, with 9 bases between. CDR3 length: 13 residues. The germline CDR1 and CDR2 sequences are ENHRY and SYGVKD. The CDR3 coding sequence is TGTGCCATCAAGGGGAGGGCTAATGAAAAACTGTTTTTT. Encoded protein: CAIKGRANEKLFF.

This clone appeared a few times. The J gene is TRBJ1-1, the V gene TRBV10-3; 8 nucleotides match TRBD1. With 7 bases clipped from V and 11 bases from J, the junction kept 6 bases outside the gene matches. The CDR3 extends over 11 amino acids. Germline CDR1 ENHRY, CDR2 SYGVKD. The CDR3 is CAIIDRGYAFF. CDR3 nucleotide sequence: TGTGCCATCATAGACAGGGGCTATGCTTTCTTT.

This chain uses TRBV4-3 with TRBJ2-1; weak D call: TRBD2 (6 bases). With 0 bases removed from V and 0 bases from J, the gap between germline ends came to 12 bases. Per germline, CDR1 LGHNA and CDR2 YSLEER. The CDR3 runs to 17 residues. CDR3 in DNA: TGCGCCAGCAGCCAAGATTTGGGCGGGGTCTCCTACAATGAGCAGTTCTTC. Translated: CASSQDLGGVSYNEQFF.

The genes are TRBV2 and TRBJ2-4; TRBD1 agrees at 10 bases. Germline trimming cut 4 bases from V and 4 bases from J; bases unmatched to any gene: 4. From germline, CDR1 is SNHLY and CDR2 FYNNEI. This CDR3 is 15 amino acids long. CDR3 sequence: CASSVWGQGKNIQYF. In DNA, the CDR3 is TGTGCCAGCAGTGTATGGGGACAGGGGAAAAACATTCAGTACTTC.

The V call is TRBV30, the J call TRBJ2-7; 8 bases match TRBD1. The V segment lost 4 bases and the J segment 2 bases; nucleotides outside the gene matches: 7. This CDR3 has 14 amino acids. CDR1 is GTSNPN and CDR2 is SVGIG in the germline V gene (reference sequence). The CDR3 loop reads CAWKPRGLTYEQYF. CDR3 coding DNA: TGTGCCTGGAAGCCCAGGGGGCTGACCTACGAGCAGTACTTC.

On this clone: Germline is not matched at one junction end, which may reflect a read error. The J gene is TRBJ2-7, the V gene TRBV6-2 or TRBV6-3, with TRBD1 identical over 8 bases. This CDR3 contains 12 residues. CDR1 and CDR2 (germline): MNHEY, SVGEGT. CDR3 amino acids: CASSGQGRDICF. The CDR3 DNA sequence: TGTGCCAGCAGCGGACAGGGCCGAGATATCTGCTTC.

This chain uses TRBV7-3 with TRBJ1-1; D ambiguous. Germline V gene lookup returns CDR1 SGHTA and CDR2 FQGTGA. There are 15 residues in the CDR3. Trimming removed 2 bases from V and 0 bases from J, with 10 bases in between. CDR3 sequence reads: CASSLSVSVNTEAFF. Here the CDR3 DNA reads TGTGCCAGCAGCTTATCGGTGTCGGTGAACACTGAAGCTTTCTTT.

The chain recombines TRBV6-2 or TRBV6-3 with TRBJ2-7, with TRBD1 identical over 10 bases. This CDR3 has 15 amino acids. Per germline, CDR1 MNHEY and CDR2 SVGEGT. With V trimmed by 2 bases and J by 3 bases, 4 bases remained unmatched. CDR3 DNA: TGTGCCAGCAGTTACACGGGACAGGGGAGCTACGAGCAGTACTTC. Translated: CASSYTGQGSYEQYF.

This clone was seen just once. The rearrangement joins TRBV19 to TRBJ1-1, with D possibly matching TRBD1 (6 bases). V was trimmed by 6 bases and J by 4 bases, leaving 9 bases between them. CDR3 length equals 12 residues. Per germline, CDR1 LNHDA and CDR2 SQIVND (reference sequence). CDR3 region: CASRHRATEAFF. CDR3 in DNA: TGTGCCAGTAGGCACAGGGCCACTGAAGCTTTCTTT.

This chain connects TRBV19 to TRBJ2-7, with TRBD1 matching over 7 bases. Per germline, CDR1 LNHDA and CDR2 SQIVND (reference sequence). J lost 2 bases, V lost 5 bases, and 6 bases had no gene match. This CDR3 has 14 residues. In DNA, the CDR3 is TGTGCCAGTAGTTCCGGGACAGACACCTACGAGCAGTACTTC. Protein sequence: CASSSGTDTYEQYF.

This clone was picked up a small number of times. V gene TRBV30 combines with J gene TRBJ1-6, with D unresolved. V was pared by 2 bases and J by 10 bases, with 12 bases between. This CDR3 spans 13 amino acids. Germline CDR1 GTSNPN, CDR2 SVGIG (reference sequence). The CDR3, as DNA: TGTGCCTGGAGTTTTGGGAGCGGGTCACCCCTCCACTTT. The encoded protein is CAWSFGSGSPLHF.

The V call is TRBV4-3, the J call TRBJ2-7, with a tentative D call TRBD2 (5 bases). Trimming stripped 4 bases from V and 0 bases from J, with 13 bases between. Germline values: CDR1 LGHNA, CDR2 YSLEER. The length of the CDR3 is 15 residues. This CDR3 is CASSLLHGVSYEQYF. CDR3 nucleotides: TGCGCCAGCAGCCTCCTTCACGGGGTCTCCTACGAGCAGTACTTC.

The J gene is TRBJ1-1, the V gene TRBV7-3, with D uncertain. V gave up 1 base and J gave up 7 bases, with 10 bases separating them. This CDR3 has 13 amino acids. Germline V gene data show CDR1 as SGHTA and CDR2 as FQGTGA. CDR3 sequence reads: CASSLIAEDEAFF. The CDR3 bases are TGTGCCAGCAGCTTAATAGCCGAGGATGAAGCTTTCTTT.

The chain is built from TRBV6-2 or TRBV6-3 and TRBJ2-3; 9 bases agree with TRBD2. CDR3 length: 17 amino acids. V lost 5 bases and J lost 1; bases outside the gene matches: 10. CDR1 and CDR2 (germline): MNHEY, SVGEGT. In DNA form, the CDR3 reads TGTGCCAGCAGTGCCCCCGTAGCGGGAGAGGGCACAGATACGCAGTATTTT. Its protein product is CASSAPVAGEGTDTQYF.

Here the CDR3 reads CSVMRPGHSYTF. Written as DNA, the CDR3 is TGCAGCGTTATGAGACCGGGACACAGCTACACCTTC. V is TRBV29-1 and J is TRBJ1-2, with D perhaps TRBD1 (6 bases). Per germline, CDR1 SQVTM and CDR2 ANQGSEA. V lost 5 bases and J 9 bases, leaving 16 bases between the germline ends. The length of the CDR3 is 12 residues.

The CDR3 DNA follows: TGTGCCAGCAGCCAGAATAGTGGTTTTAGCTACGAGCAGTACTTC. Translating gives CASSQNSGFSYEQYF. The chain employs TRBV4-2 and TRBJ2-7; D gene unclear. This CDR3 has 15 residues. V was trimmed by 3 bases and J by 3 bases, leaving 15 bases between them. Germline-derived CDR1 and CDR2 are LGHNA and YNFKEQ.

CDR3 sequence: CATSIRTGGIEQYF. CDR3 sequence (DNA): TGTGCCACCAGCATTCGGACAGGGGGGATCGAGCAGTACTTC. This chain uses TRBV15 with TRBJ2-7; 10 bases match TRBD1. Germline CDR1 and CDR2: LNHNV and YYDKDF (reference sequence). The CDR3 is 14 residues long. After removal of 4 bases from V and 6 bases from J, the junction contained 6 bases not matched to a gene. Full variable domain (rest looked up from reference TRBV15 and TRBJ2-7): DAMVIQNPRYQVTQFGKPVTLSCSQTLNHNVMYWYQQKSSQAPKLLFHYYDKDFNNEADTPDNFQSRRPNTSFCFLDIRSPGLGDTAMYLCATSIRTGGIEQYFGPGTRLTVT.

The table lists this clone with a count of one. The chain combines TRBV19 with TRBJ1-1; D might be TRBD1 (5 bases). This CDR3 contains 11 residues. V was clipped by 4 bases and J by 9 bases, with 9 bases between them. The germline V gene encodes CDR1 LNHDA and CDR2 SQIVND (reference sequence). CDR3 in amino acids: CASSTSGKAFF. CDR3 DNA sequence: TGTGCCAGTAGTACTTCAGGGAAAGCTTTCTTT.